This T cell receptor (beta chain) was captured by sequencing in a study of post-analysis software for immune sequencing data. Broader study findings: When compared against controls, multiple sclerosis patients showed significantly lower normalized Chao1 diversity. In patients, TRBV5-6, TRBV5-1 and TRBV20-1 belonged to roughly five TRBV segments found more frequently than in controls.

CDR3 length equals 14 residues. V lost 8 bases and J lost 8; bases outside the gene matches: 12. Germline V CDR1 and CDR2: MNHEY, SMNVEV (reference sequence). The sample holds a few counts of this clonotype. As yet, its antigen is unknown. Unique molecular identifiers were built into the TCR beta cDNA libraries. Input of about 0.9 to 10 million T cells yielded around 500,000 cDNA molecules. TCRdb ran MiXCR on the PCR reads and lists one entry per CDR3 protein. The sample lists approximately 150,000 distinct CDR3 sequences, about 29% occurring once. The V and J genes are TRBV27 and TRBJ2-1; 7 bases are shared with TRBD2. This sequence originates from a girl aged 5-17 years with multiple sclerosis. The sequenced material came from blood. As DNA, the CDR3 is TGTGCCAGCCGTGCAGGGACTACCTTTTATGAGCAGTTCTTC. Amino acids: CASRAGTTFYEQFF.